Listed below are T cell receptor beta chains from one sample, sequenced in a study of blood T cell repertoires in COVID-19. Clones were read by immunoSEQ multiplex PCR, and TCRdb kept only the in-frame ones, dropping some. The sample lists about 54,000 clones, around 84% occurring once. The specimen sequenced was peripheral blood. Receptor source: a human donor in a cohort sampled during active or convalescent COVID-19. CDR3s include the opening cysteine and the closing phenylalanine or tryptophan. Each record gives: CDR3 protein, CDR3 DNA, CDR3 length, V gene, J gene, clone size, D gene. The D gene is left open where the match is weak. Expanded clones get a size class; other rows say once, few or many, or leave the size out.

CDR3 protein: CASTIGVTGNTIYF
CDR3 DNA: TGTGCCAGTACCATAGGGGTGACTGGAAACACCATATATTTT
CDR3 length: 14
V gene: TRBV19
J gene: TRBJ1-3
clone size: -
D gene: -

CDR3 protein: CSAKQGYGYTF
CDR3 DNA: TGCAGTGCTAAACAGGGCTATGGCTACACCTTC
CDR3 length: 11
V gene: TRBV20-1
J gene: TRBJ1-2
clone size: -
D gene: -

CDR3 protein: CASSLGGQLLGYTF
CDR3 DNA: TGTGCCAGCAGCTTGGGGGGGCAGCTCCTAGGCTACACCTTC
CDR3 length: 14
V gene: TRBV5-4
J gene: TRBJ1-2
clone size: -
D gene: -

CDR3 protein: CASSSTRGRRPYGYTF
CDR3 DNA: TGTGCCAGCAGCTCCACCAGGGGACGCAGGCCGTATGGCTACACCTTC
CDR3 length: 16
V gene: TRBV11-2
J gene: TRBJ1-2
clone size: -
D gene: -

CDR3 protein: CASRIQGARSTEAFF
CDR3 DNA: TGTGCCAGCAGAATACAGGGGGCTCGGTCCACTGAAGCTTTCTTT
CDR3 length: 15
V gene: TRBV27
J gene: TRBJ1-1
clone size: -
D gene: TRBD1

CDR3 protein: CASSMQSGYGYTF
CDR3 DNA: TGTGCCAGCAGCATGCAGTCGGGCTATGGCTACACCTTC
CDR3 length: 13
V gene: TRBV5-6
J gene: TRBJ1-2
clone size: -
D gene: -

CDR3 protein: CSAAGGSSLDYGYTF
CDR3 DNA: TGCAGCGCTGCGGGGGGCAGTTCCTTGGACTATGGCTACACCTTC
CDR3 length: 15
V gene: TRBV29-1
J gene: TRBJ1-2
clone size: few
D gene: -

CDR3 protein: CASSGFDRGLSSLDTQYF
CDR3 DNA: TGTGCCAGCAGCGGATTTGACAGGGGCCTAAGTTCTTTAGATACGCAGTATTTT
CDR3 length: 18
V gene: TRBV5-5
J gene: TRBJ2-3
clone size: -
D gene: TRBD1

CDR3 protein: CASSLGLAGEETQYF
CDR3 DNA: TGTGCCAGCAGCTTAGGGCTAGCGGGAGAAGAGACCCAGTACTTC
CDR3 length: 15
V gene: TRBV11-2
J gene: TRBJ2-5
clone size: -
D gene: TRBD2

CDR3 protein: CASSPYGASGLGRELFF
CDR3 DNA: TGCGCCAGCAGCCCTTACGGGGCTAGCGGGTTGGGTCGAGAGCTGTTTTTT
CDR3 length: 17
V gene: TRBV4-3
J gene: TRBJ2-2
clone size: -
D gene: TRBD2

CDR3 protein: CASSSGTANTGELFF
CDR3 DNA: TGTGCCAGCAGCTCCGGGACAGCGAACACCGGGGAGCTGTTTTTT
CDR3 length: 15
V gene: TRBV5-4
J gene: TRBJ2-2
clone size: -
D gene: TRBD1

CDR3 protein: CASSVGQGVGNTIYF
CDR3 DNA: TGTGCCAGCAGCGTAGGACAGGGCGTGGGAAACACCATATATTTT
CDR3 length: 15
V gene: TRBV9
J gene: TRBJ1-3
clone size: -
D gene: TRBD1

CDR3 protein: CASSPVLAGGSDTQYF
CDR3 DNA: TGTGCCAGCAGCCCTGTTTTAGCGGGGGGGTCGGATACGCAGTATTTT
CDR3 length: 16
V gene: TRBV5-4
J gene: TRBJ2-3
clone size: few
D gene: TRBD2

CDR3 protein: CASSPVREYEQYF
CDR3 DNA: TGTGCCAGCAGCCCAGTCCGGGAGTACGAGCAGTACTTC
CDR3 length: 13
V gene: TRBV11-2
J gene: TRBJ2-7
clone size: few
D gene: -

CDR3 protein: CASSSQGLGTDTQYF
CDR3 DNA: TGTGCCAGCAGTTCACAGGGGTTAGGCACAGATACGCAGTATTTT
CDR3 length: 15
V gene: TRBV6-5
J gene: TRBJ2-3
clone size: -
D gene: TRBD1

CDR3 protein: CASSQERGSLRYTF
CDR3 DNA: TGTGCCAGCAGCCAAGAACGCGGGTCCCTCCGCTACACCTTC
CDR3 length: 14
V gene: TRBV4-2
J gene: TRBJ1-2
clone size: -
D gene: -

CDR3 protein: CASSLGQGGNQPQHF
CDR3 DNA: TGCGCCAGCAGCTTAGGACAGGGCGGCAATCAGCCCCAGCATTTT
CDR3 length: 15
V gene: TRBV5-1
J gene: TRBJ1-5
clone size: once
D gene: TRBD1

CDR3 protein: CASSLDRSQGEGNQPQHF
CDR3 DNA: TGTGCCAGCAGCTTAGATCGTTCGCAGGGGGAGGGCAATCAGCCCCAGCATTTT
CDR3 length: 18
V gene: TRBV11-3
J gene: TRBJ1-5
clone size: -
D gene: TRBD1

CDR3 protein: CAWTKRHNEQFF
CDR3 DNA: TGTGCCTGGACCAAGAGGCACAATGAGCAGTTCTTC
CDR3 length: 12
V gene: TRBV30
J gene: TRBJ2-1
clone size: -
D gene: -

CDR3 protein: CASSPSRANVLTF
CDR3 DNA: TGCGCCAGCAGCCCTAGTAGGGCCAACGTCCTGACTTTC
CDR3 length: 13
V gene: TRBV4-3
J gene: TRBJ2-6
clone size: -
D gene: -

CDR3 protein: CASSPGLASDTQYF
CDR3 DNA: TGTGCCAGCAGCCCGGGACTAGCATCAGATACGCAGTATTTT
CDR3 length: 14
V gene: TRBV7-3
J gene: TRBJ2-3
clone size: -
D gene: TRBD2

CDR3 protein: CASSAAGFHSPWNTEAFF
CDR3 DNA: TGTGCCAGCAGCGCCGCGGGCTTCCATTCTCCTTGGAACACTGAAGCTTTCTTT
CDR3 length: 18
V gene: TRBV5-5
J gene: TRBJ1-1
clone size: -
D gene: -

CDR3 protein: CASSLEGAGGYTF
CDR3 DNA: TGTGCCAGCAGTTTGGAGGGGGCAGGTGGCTACACCTTC
CDR3 length: 13
V gene: TRBV27
J gene: TRBJ1-2
clone size: -
D gene: TRBD1

CDR3 protein: CASSLLFSGYGADQPQHF
CDR3 DNA: TGTGCCAGCAGTTTATTGTTCAGCGGGTACGGGGCCGATCAGCCCCAGCATTTT
CDR3 length: 18
V gene: TRBV27
J gene: TRBJ1-5
clone size: once
D gene: -

CDR3 protein: CASTDSGDNEQFF
CDR3 DNA: TGTGCCAGCACCGACAGTGGCGACAATGAGCAGTTCTTC
CDR3 length: 13
V gene: TRBV5-4
J gene: TRBJ2-1
clone size: -
D gene: -

CDR3 protein: CASSPGTPTSGNTIYF
CDR3 DNA: TGTGCCAGCAGCCCCGGGACACCTACATCTGGAAACACCATATATTTT
CDR3 length: 16
V gene: TRBV11-3
J gene: TRBJ1-3
clone size: -
D gene: -

CDR3 protein: CASSLGYRERGNTIYF
CDR3 DNA: TGTGCCAGCAGCTTAGGGTACAGGGAGAGGGGAAACACCATATATTTT
CDR3 length: 16
V gene: TRBV7-8
J gene: TRBJ1-3
clone size: once
D gene: -

CDR3 protein: CASRLQGASSYEQYF
CDR3 DNA: TGTGCCAGCAGGTTACAGGGGGCGAGCTCCTACGAGCAGTACTTC
CDR3 length: 15
V gene: TRBV13
J gene: TRBJ2-7
clone size: few
D gene: TRBD1

CDR3 protein: CASSSPGDRYGYTF
CDR3 DNA: TGTGCCAGCAGCTCCCCCGGGGACAGGTATGGCTACACCTTC
CDR3 length: 14
V gene: TRBV7-9
J gene: TRBJ1-2
clone size: -
D gene: TRBD1

CDR3 protein: CAWRWGRETQYF
CDR3 DNA: TGTGCCTGGAGATGGGGGCGAGAGACCCAGTACTTC
CDR3 length: 12
V gene: TRBV30
J gene: TRBJ2-5
clone size: -
D gene: -

CDR3 protein: CASSQNKGWTEAFF
CDR3 DNA: TGCGCCAGCAGCCAAAATAAGGGGTGGACTGAAGCTTTCTTT
CDR3 length: 14
V gene: TRBV4-3
J gene: TRBJ1-1
clone size: -
D gene: -

CDR3 protein: CASSLGGWGGNTDTQYF
CDR3 DNA: TGTGCCAGCAGCTTGGGGGGATGGGGGGGTAACACAGATACGCAGTATTTT
CDR3 length: 17
V gene: TRBV5-4
J gene: TRBJ2-3
clone size: -
D gene: TRBD2

CDR3 protein: CASSLDTAYGYTF
CDR3 DNA: TGTGCCAGCAGCTTGGACACAGCCTATGGCTACACCTTC
CDR3 length: 13
V gene: TRBV5-6
J gene: TRBJ1-2
clone size: -
D gene: -

CDR3 protein: CASSFRGAGGF
CDR3 DNA: TGTGCCAGCAGCTTTCGGGGGGCCGGCGGCTTT
CDR3 length: 11
V gene: TRBV5-6
J gene: TRBJ1-1
clone size: -
D gene: -

CDR3 protein: CASRPKEDFGANVLTF
CDR3 DNA: TGTGCCAGCAGGCCGAAGGAGGATTTTGGGGCCAACGTCCTGACTTTC
CDR3 length: 16
V gene: TRBV7-9
J gene: TRBJ2-6
clone size: once
D gene: -

CDR3 protein: CASSPGTGGNYGYTF
CDR3 DNA: TGTGCCAGCAGCCCCGGGACAGGGGGAAACTATGGCTACACCTTC
CDR3 length: 15
V gene: TRBV6-5
J gene: TRBJ1-2
clone size: -
D gene: TRBD1

CDR3 protein: CASSRGGLYNEQFF
CDR3 DNA: TGCGCCAGCAGCCGCGGGGGTCTCTACAATGAGCAGTTCTTC
CDR3 length: 14
V gene: TRBV4-3
J gene: TRBJ2-1
clone size: once
D gene: TRBD2

CDR3 protein: CTSSGTLAGGQETQYF
CDR3 DNA: TGCACCAGCAGCGGGACCTTAGCGGGGGGGCAAGAGACCCAGTACTTC
CDR3 length: 16
V gene: TRBV1
J gene: TRBJ2-5
clone size: -
D gene: -

CDR3 protein: CASSFRPISGGAGDTQYF
CDR3 DNA: TGTGCCAGCAGCTTCAGGCCGATTAGCGGGGGGGCGGGAGATACGCAGTATTTT
CDR3 length: 18
V gene: TRBV9
J gene: TRBJ2-3
clone size: -
D gene: TRBD2

CDR3 protein: CASASSYNSPLHF
CDR3 DNA: TGTGCCAGCGCCAGCTCCTATAATTCACCCCTCCACTTT
CDR3 length: 13
V gene: TRBV12-3/TRBV12-4
J gene: TRBJ1-6
clone size: -
D gene: -

CDR3 protein: CASSQERQNYGYTF
CDR3 DNA: TGTGCCAGCAGCCAAGAAAGACAGAATTATGGCTACACCTTC
CDR3 length: 14
V gene: TRBV3-1/TRBV3-2
J gene: TRBJ1-2
clone size: -
D gene: -

CDR3 protein: CASRAGGAYNEQFF
CDR3 DNA: TGTGCCAGCAGAGCGGGGGGAGCCTACAATGAGCAGTTCTTC
CDR3 length: 14
V gene: TRBV6-5
J gene: TRBJ2-1
clone size: -
D gene: TRBD2

CDR3 protein: CAIGRERESEAFF
CDR3 DNA: TGTGCCATCGGAAGGGAGAGGGAATCTGAAGCTTTCTTT
CDR3 length: 13
V gene: TRBV10-3
J gene: TRBJ1-1
clone size: -
D gene: -

CDR3 protein: CASRPTGSDTQYF
CDR3 DNA: TGTGCCAGCAGACCAACAGGGTCAGATACGCAGTATTTT
CDR3 length: 13
V gene: TRBV12-3/TRBV12-4
J gene: TRBJ2-3
clone size: -
D gene: -

CDR3 protein: CASSLAGQGKWFF
CDR3 DNA: TGCGCCAGCAGCTTGGCTGGACAGGGGAAGTGGTTCTTC
CDR3 length: 13
V gene: TRBV5-1
J gene: TRBJ2-1
clone size: once
D gene: TRBD1

CDR3 protein: CATSRPGQPNYEQYF
CDR3 DNA: TGTGCCACCAGCAGACCGGGACAGCCGAACTACGAGCAGTACTTC
CDR3 length: 15
V gene: TRBV15
J gene: TRBJ2-7
clone size: -
D gene: TRBD1

CDR3 protein: CASSYPGGRDYEQYF
CDR3 DNA: TGTGCCAGCAGTTACCCCGGCGGCAGGGACTACGAGCAGTACTTC
CDR3 length: 15
V gene: TRBV6-5
J gene: TRBJ2-7
clone size: -
D gene: -

CDR3 protein: CASSEVGGGAHTEAFF
CDR3 DNA: TGTGCCAGCAGTGAAGTTGGCGGGGGCGCGCACACTGAAGCTTTCTTT
CDR3 length: 16
V gene: TRBV6-1
J gene: TRBJ1-1
clone size: -
D gene: -

CDR3 protein: CASTGISSGNTIYF
CDR3 DNA: TGTGCCAGCACGGGGATTAGCTCTGGAAACACCATATATTTT
CDR3 length: 14
V gene: TRBV2
J gene: TRBJ1-3
clone size: -
D gene: -

CDR3 protein: CASSHLAGGIRSTDTQYF
CDR3 DNA: TGCGCCAGCAGCCACTTAGCGGGGGGGATTCGTAGCACAGATACGCAGTATTTT
CDR3 length: 18
V gene: TRBV4-3
J gene: TRBJ2-3
clone size: -
D gene: TRBD2

CDR3 protein: CASRTLAGVTNEQFF
CDR3 DNA: TGCGCCAGCAGAACCCTAGCGGGGGTGACAAATGAGCAGTTCTTC
CDR3 length: 15
V gene: TRBV10-2
J gene: TRBJ2-1
clone size: -
D gene: TRBD2

CDR3 protein: CASSYVRGQRRYEQYF
CDR3 DNA: TGTGCCAGCAGTTACGTGCGGGGGCAACGAAGATACGAGCAGTACTTC
CDR3 length: 16
V gene: TRBV6-5
J gene: TRBJ2-7
clone size: once
D gene: -

CDR3 protein: CASSRIVQRGSTDTQYF
CDR3 DNA: TGCGCCAGCAGCCGAATCGTGCAGCGGGGTAGCACAGATACGCAGTATTTT
CDR3 length: 17
V gene: TRBV5-1
J gene: TRBJ2-3
clone size: -
D gene: TRBD2